This TCR beta chain was observed in a study of graft-versus-host responses after intestinal transplantation. For the study at large: Induction using anti-thymocyte globulin, followed by tacrolimus and steroids for approximately 3 years, was given to all recipients.

General observations from the study: Recipient marrow harbored GvH clones, some of which surfaced first in ileum or blood. High graft-versus-host to host-versus-graft T cell clonal ratios marked allografts of patients with graft-donor macrochimerism.

Sequenced by immunoSEQ multiplex PCR; TCRdb stores in-frame clones only, minus some. Of fewer than 80,000 clones listed, 90% were seen once; the top ten hold less than 2%. V was trimmed by 1 base and J by 0 bases, leaving 7 bases between them. Germline lookup yields CDR1 PRHDT and CDR2 FYEKMQ (reference sequence). The CDR3 covers 14 residues. Points on this clone: Its antigen is unidentified.

V and J are TRBV13 and TRBJ2-7; D remains ambiguous. The material was unstimulated CD8+ T cells sorted from spleen or lymph node cells, obtained before transplant. The TCR was taken from a human donor who was the organ donor for an intestinal transplant. The chain's CDR3 is CASSLDPSSYEQYF. The CDR3, as DNA: TGTGCCAGCAGCTTAGATCCCAGCTCCTACGAGCAGTACTTC.